The 4 T cell receptor beta chains reported below all come from one sample, sequenced in a study of T-cell memory formation after mild COVID-19. TCRdb re-called the 5' RACE reads through MiXCR, storing one row per CDR3 protein. The sample consists of approximately 390,000 distinct CDR3 sequences, about 16% of them appearing once. Material for sequencing was PBMCs or a T cell subset sorted from them (not recorded which). These receptors were taken from a man between 18 and 29 years old who had mild COVID-19 (a few samples of this study predate the infection). Cell type and time point are not known.

In this sample, this clonotype turned up a few times. This chain links TRBV20-1 with TRBJ2-1; D call uncertain. Looked up from germline, CDR1 is DFQATT and CDR2 is SNEGSKA (reference sequence). CDR3 length: 14 residues. Trimming took 1 base from V and 8 from J, leaving 15 bases between them. This chain's CDR3 is CSARGPPPFDEQFF. The CDR3 region has the DNA TGCAGTGCTAGAGGCCCTCCTCCGTTCGATGAGCAGTTCTTC.

This clonotype appeared a few times. The chain is built from TRBV20-1 and TRBJ1-5; unclear D gene. V lost 4 bases to trimming and J lost 0 bases, with 10 bases between them. Germline-derived CDR1 and CDR2 are DFQATT and SNEGSKA (reference sequence). CDR3 size: 14 residues. The DNA for the CDR3 is TGCAGTGCTATTCCAAGCTATAGCAATCAGCCCCAGCATTTT. It specifies CSAIPSYSNQPQHF.

The chain uses TRBV4-1 and TRBJ2-2, with 8 positions matching TRBD1. This CDR3 has 16 residues. CDR1 and CDR2 from the germline V gene are MGHRA and YSYEKL. The V gene end was trimmed by 4 bases and the J gene end by 3 bases; junction bases not matched to a gene: 7. CDR3 bases: TGCGCCAGCAGCCGCCCCGGGACAGGTTACACCGGGGAGCTGTTTTTT. This translates into CASSRPGTGYTGELFF.

V is TRBV28 and J is TRBJ2-2; a weak D match, TRBD1 (5 bases). Trimming removed 8 bases from V and 1 base from J, with 8 bases in between. The CDR3 consists of 13 residues. CDR1 and CDR2 (germline): MDHEN, SYDVKM. The CDR3 loop reads CASLTGNTGELFF. Written as DNA, the CDR3 is TGTGCCAGCCTCACAGGGAACACCGGGGAGCTGTTTTTT.